The rows below give T cell receptor beta chains drawn from one sample of a study of blood T cell repertoires in COVID-19. Sequenced by immunoSEQ multiplex PCR; TCRdb stores in-frame clones only, minus some. There are roughly 54,000 clones in the sample; around 84% occur only once, and 25% to 30% lies in the top ten. The sample consisted of peripheral blood. The receptors stem from a human donor in a cohort sampled during active COVID-19. Each CDR3 is given with its conserved first and last residue. The D gene is left open where the match is weak. The listing skips clone size in some rows; elsewhere it reads once, few, many or a size class.

DNA	CDR3	V	J	D	size
TGTGCTAGTGGACTGACTAGCGGGAACCTAGTTGAGCAGTTCTTC	CASGLTSGNLVEQFF	TRBV12-5	TRBJ2-1	TRBD2	.
TGTGCCAGCAGTTCTCACTGGACAGCTGGGGCCAACGTCCTGACTTTC	CASSSHWTAGANVLTF	TRBV6-6	TRBJ2-6	.	.
TGTGCCAGCAGTACCACCATGAGCGGGAGCACAGATACGCAGTATTTT	CASSTTMSGSTDTQYF	TRBV9	TRBJ2-3	.	.
TGTGCCAGCAGTACAGGGGGCGTTGAGGAGCTGTTTTTT	CASSTGGVEELFF	TRBV28	TRBJ2-2	TRBD1	once
TGCGCCAGCAGCCAAGATAAAGGGGCAGGCGGCTACAATGAGCAGTTCTTC	CASSQDKGAGGYNEQFF	TRBV4-1	TRBJ2-1	.	.
TGCGCCAGCAGCTCGAGAGGACGAGGGACAGGGGTTGAGACCCAGTACTTC	CASSSRGRGTGVETQYF	TRBV5-1	TRBJ2-5	TRBD1	.
TGTGCCATCAGTGAGTCGGGCAGAAGGAACTATGGCTACACCTTC	CAISESGRRNYGYTF	TRBV10-3	TRBJ1-2	.	.
TGTGCCAGCTCAGGGACAGGGGGAGCTCAGCCCCAGCATTTT	CASSGTGGAQPQHF	TRBV18	TRBJ1-5	TRBD1	.
TGTGCCAGCAGCCAAGCGGGTGGGGGCGGAGAGACCCAGTACTTC	CASSQAGGGGETQYF	TRBV3-1/TRBV3-2	TRBJ2-5	.	few
TGTGCCAGCAGCTTACAGGGGAGGGCCCACGAGCAGTACTTC	CASSLQGRAHEQYF	TRBV7-2	TRBJ2-7	.	.